This record covers a single TCR beta chain. The template was RNA from unsorted bulk tissue. The sample is drawn from a study of tumor and adjacent non-tumor tissue in lung cancer. The CDR3 runs to 16 residues. Germline CDR1 and CDR2: MNHNS and SASEGT. Trimming left V 7 bases short and J 2 bases short, with 17 bases between. The library came from three nested PCR rounds adapted from ARM-PCR protocols. TCRdb re-called the multiplex PCR reads through MiXCR, storing one row per CDR3 protein. The data contain around 210,000 distinct CDR3 sequences, 70% to 75% of them singletons. This sequence was found in a man between 60 and 70 years old with non-small cell lung cancer. The rearrangement joins TRBV6-1 to TRBJ2-2; weak D call: TRBD2 (6 bases). Sequencing was done on a sample of lung tumor tissue. In nucleotides, the CDR3 is TGTGCCAGCATTCCGAACCCGGGGACTAACACCGGGGAGCTGTTTTTT. It encodes CASIPNPGTNTGELFF.